The entry below gives a single TCR beta chain sequence along with its context. Germline assignment: CDR1 SGHRS and CDR2 YFSETQ. The CDR3 loop spans 13 amino acids. V shed 1 base and J shed 5 bases, with 10 bases lying between them. Assay used: immunoSEQ multiplex PCR; TCRdb lists only in-frame clones, some missing. The sample lists about 120,000 clones, about 91% occurring once. This sample stems from a study of T cell responses to AZD1222 COVID-19 vaccine. The receptor's source is an adult in good health. The gene calls are TRBV5-1 and TRBJ2-7, with a weak D call TRBD1 (6 bases). The sample consisted of peripheral blood, taken on day 0 of AZD1222 vaccination. The CDR3 DNA follows: TGCGCCAGCAGCTTGCCAGGGGCCCACGAGCAGTACTTC. Translating gives CASSLPGAHEQYF.